This T cell receptor beta chain was retrieved from a study of CD8+ T cells in alopecia areata. About the research overall: Each of the treated patients was given oral tofacitinib, 5 to 10 mg twice daily, for moderate-to-severe alopecia areata. Patients remained on tofacitinib for 6 to 18 months and then went 6 months without it.

Collected material from alopecia areata patients comprised lesional scalp punch biopsies and peripheral blood. PBMCs served as the source from which CD4+ and CD8+ T cells were sorted. Reverse transcribed after extraction, RNA yielded cDNA as the sequencing template. Clones were read by immunoSEQ multiplex PCR, and TCRdb kept only the in-frame ones, dropping some. This table holds roughly 130,000 clones, roughly 61% found once. The length of the CDR3 is 15 residues. V was clipped by 4 bases and J by 4 bases; unmatched bases: 8. Germline CDR1 SGHTA, CDR2 FQGNSA. This TCR derives from a human donor with alopecia areata. This specimen was CD4+ T cells sorted from blood, taken at week 0. The chain carries TRBV7-2 and TRBJ2-7; 9 bases are a match to TRBD2. CDR3 residues: CASSSDGTSSYEQYF. The CDR3 nucleotides read TGTGCCAGCAGCTCAGACGGGACTAGCTCGTACGAGCAGTACTTC.